Sequencing of this T cell receptor beta chain was carried out in a study of CD8 T cells in Susac syndrome. Age- and sex-matched healthy donors served as the control group. Isolation of CD8+ and CD4+ T cells was performed negatively, whereas enrichment of TEMRA cells was done by FACS. CDR3 size: 16 residues. Germline assignment: CDR1 KGHSH and CDR2 LQKENI. Deletions cut 2 bases from V and 4 bases from J, with 17 bases between. Random hexamers were used to reverse transcribe an amount of about 0.45 to 1 ug RNA. immunoSEQ multiplex PCR amplified TCR beta CDR3 across 54 Vbeta, 13 Jbeta. TCRdb processed the immunoSEQ multiplex PCR reads anew with MiXCR; each CDR3 protein has one entry. This table has about 200,000 distinct CDR3 sequences, under 95% appearing once.

Material for sequencing was CD4+ T cells from PBMCs. This sequence was found in a human donor in good health. The rearrangement uses TRBV18 and TRBJ2-5; D possibly matches TRBD1 or TRBD2 (5 bases each). CDR3 residues: CASSPSGRWVGETQYF. DNA for the CDR3: TGTGCCAGCTCACCATCGGGACGATGGGTGGGAGAGACCCAGTACTTC.